This T cell receptor beta chain emerged from a study of blood T cell repertoires in COVID-19. The authors' processing: By means of reference gene primer amplification, nucleated cell counts were estimated. The assay was immunoSEQ multiplex PCR, and TCRdb's table has in-frame clones only and misses some. Clone size and V and J calls were adopted from that table, with D and trimming inferred from the DNA. The table has some 160,000 clones, 70% to 90% seen once. The CDR3 covers 13 residues. The germline V gene encodes CDR1 MNHEY and CDR2 SMNVEV (reference sequence). Trimming took 2 bases from V and 9 from J; bases not matched to a gene: 3.

The sequenced material came from peripheral blood. This clonotype originated in a man aged 60-69 years with acute or convalescent COVID-19. J is TRBJ1-3 and V is TRBV27, with TRBD1 identical over 8 bases. CDR3 in amino acids: CASSLSQGATIYF. For the CDR3, the DNA is TGTGCCAGCAGTTTAAGTCAGGGGGCCACCATATATTTT.